A single T cell receptor (beta chain) is shown here with its context. Its antigen remains unidentified. The source of the sample is a study of T cell repertoires in cytomegalovirus infection. Study-level background: Recently identified HLA-C-restricted and well-studied HLA-B-restricted CMV epitopes were used. Signatures in public TCR beta sequences pointed to both CMV infection and matching HLA type. Study-wide results and limits: HLA-C-restricted CMV-specific TCR beta clonotypes prevailed in the ex vivo response. CMV carriers with the relevant HLA were identified by cumulative public TCR beta family frequency.

TCRdb ran MiXCR on the reads and lists one entry per CDR3 protein. The table lists about 830,000 distinct CDR3 sequences, approximately 29% of them singletons. CDR3 length equals 13 residues. The V end lost 6 bases, the J end lost 6 bases, and 13 bases lay between the germline ends. Germline V gene data show CDR1 as MDHEN and CDR2 as SYDVKM. V gene TRBV28 combines with J gene TRBJ2-3; maybe TRBD1 (5 bases). The sample here was cultured CD8+ T cells from PBMCs, taken from culture after CMV antigen stimulation. The source is a human donor in good health (CMV status not recorded). Some clones in this sample may be carry-over from other donors' samples. CDR3 sequence reads: CASREPTVDTQYF. CDR3 sequence (DNA): TGTGCCAGCAGAGAGCCGACAGTTGATACGCAGTATTTT. The full variable domain, with the rest looked up from reference TRBV28 and TRBJ2-3, is DVKVTQSSRYLVKRTGEKVFLECVQDMDHENMFWYRQDPGLGLRLIYFSYDVKMKEKGDIPEGYSVSREKKERFSLILESASTNQTSMYLCASREPTVDTQYFGPGTRLTVL.